Sequencing of this TCR beta chain was carried out in a study of T cell changes during pregnancy in multiple sclerosis. Clones were sequenced by immunoSEQ multiplex PCR, and TCRdb holds only the in-frame ones, with some missing. The sample lists approximately 32,000 clones; around 90% were seen once. CDR1 SNHLY and CDR2 FYNNEI come from the germline V gene. The CDR3 runs to 13 residues. V lost 4 bases and J 5 bases, leaving 11 bases between the germline ends. Specimen: peripheral blood, collected in the third trimester of pregnancy. The TCR sequence derives from a female donor in good health, enrolled as a control in a pregnancy study. The chain is built from TRBV2 and TRBJ1-2; D perhaps matches TRBD1 (6 bases). DNA of the CDR3: TGTGCCAGCAGTGGAAGACAGGCGTATGGCTACACCTTC. Its protein is CASSGRQAYGYTF.